Sequencing of this T cell receptor (beta chain) was carried out in a study of neurological immune-mediated disorders. Using its own MiXCR run on the 5' RACE reads, TCRdb lists one record per CDR3 protein. The table has 70,000 to 90,000 distinct CDR3 sequences, roughly 4.8% seen once. Trimming shortened V by 0 bases and J by 3 bases, and 9 bases separated the two germline ends. From germline, CDR1 is LGHDT and CDR2 YNNKEL (reference sequence). CDR3 length equals 15 residues. This clonotype showed up many times. The V gene is TRBV3-1, the J gene TRBJ2-1, with D perhaps assigned TRBD1 or TRBD2 (5 bases each). Sequencing was done on a sample of PBMCs. The sequence was collected from a woman aged 30 to 39 with multiple sclerosis. CDR3: CASSQEVGVYNEQFF. In DNA, the CDR3 is TGTGCCAGCAGCCAAGAGGTGGGGGTCTACAATGAGCAGTTCTTC.